This TCR beta chain appears in the sequencing data of a study of OX40 agonist ivuxolimab in advanced cancers. Germline V gives CDR1 MNHEY, CDR2 SVGAGI. CDR3 length: 14 residues. The V end lost 4 bases, the J end lost 5 bases, and 15 bases lay between the germline ends. The repertoire was sequenced with immunoSEQ multiplex PCR; TCRdb's copy has only in-frame clones and lacks some. The sample has roughly 60,000 clones; approximately 90% are singletons. The chain has TRBV6-5 and TRBJ2-7; D perhaps matches TRBD1 (5 bases). Sequenced material: CD4+ or CD8+ T cells sorted from blood, taken in a trial of the OX40 agonist ivuxolimab. The clonotype was recovered from an adult with an advanced solid tumor such as melanoma, head and neck, liver or kidney cancer. The CDR3 here is CASSFGRREHEQYF. As DNA, the CDR3 is TGTGCCAGCAGTTTCGGACGCAGGGAACACGAGCAGTACTTC.